The entry that follows covers one T cell receptor beta chain sequence. The data belong to a study of T cells in narcolepsy. Germline-derived CDR1 and CDR2 are MRHNA and SNTAGT. There are 15 residues in the CDR3. V lost 5 bases, J lost 4 bases, and 7 bases stayed unmatched. Clones were read by immunoSEQ multiplex PCR, and TCRdb kept only the in-frame ones, dropping some. The sample consists of 27,000 or so clones, approximately 80% of them appearing once. J is TRBJ2-3 and V is TRBV6-4; 9 bases align to TRBD2. The sequence was collected from a human donor with narcolepsy. The specimen sequenced was CD45RA- memory CD4+ T cells from PBMCs. The CDR3 DNA follows: TGTGCCAGCAGTACCGCGGGGGGGCGAGCAGATACGCAGTATTTT. Its protein is CASSTAGGRADTQYF.